The rows below give T cell receptor beta chains drawn from one sample of a study of blood T cell repertoires in COVID-19. Data came from immunoSEQ multiplex PCR; TCRdb stores just in-frame clones and leaves some out. The table shows 70,000 to 75,000 clones, with 88% occurring only once. Sequenced sample: peripheral blood. The receptors originated from a human donor in a cohort sampled during active COVID-19. CDR3s include the opening cysteine and the closing phenylalanine or tryptophan. The D gene is left open where the match is weak. Clone size is given for some rows only: seen once, a few or many times, or a class if the clone is expanded.

v_call	d_call	j_call	clone_size	cdr3_aa	cdr3_nt
TRBV11-1	TRBD1	TRBJ2-2	.	CASSSDRAGELFF	TGTGCCAGCAGCTCAGACAGGGCCGGGGAGCTGTTTTTT
TRBV10-1	.	TRBJ2-5	.	CASSESSEETQYF	TGCGCCAGCAGTGAGTCGTCGGAAGAGACCCAGTACTTC
TRBV19	TRBD2	TRBJ2-4	.	CASSIVPPSNGGIAKNIQYF	TGTGCCAGTAGTATAGTGCCCCCTTCTAACGGGGGGATCGCCAAAAACATTCAGTACTTC
TRBV5-4	.	TRBJ1-1	.	CASSLEGFRTEAFF	TGTGCCAGCAGCTTGGAGGGGTTTCGCACTGAAGCTTTCTTT
TRBV19	TRBD2	TRBJ2-3	.	CASSGGLAGVTDTQYF	TGTGCCAGTAGTGGAGGACTAGCGGGGGTCACAGATACGCAGTATTTT
TRBV19	TRBD1	TRBJ1-5	.	CASGQGRRQPQHF	TGTGCCAGTGGACAGGGGCGACGACAGCCCCAGCATTTT
TRBV4-3	TRBD1	TRBJ1-5	medium-sized	CASSQEWAGGNQPQHF	TGCGCCAGCAGCCAAGAATGGGCAGGGGGTAATCAGCCCCAGCATTTT
TRBV27	TRBD2	TRBJ2-5	.	CASSTGSGLGAETQYF	TGTGCCAGCAGTACCGGTTCGGGACTAGGGGCGGAGACCCAGTACTTC
TRBV3-1/TRBV3-2	TRBD1	TRBJ1-2	.	CASSRAGTGLNYGYTF	TGTGCCAGCAGCCGAGCCGGGACAGGGCTTAACTATGGCTACACCTTC
TRBV28	.	TRBJ2-2	.	CASSLYIGPGELFF	TGTGCCAGCAGTCTTTACATTGGTCCCGGGGAGCTGTTTTTT
TRBV5-4	TRBD2	TRBJ2-3	.	CASSLTSGRTDTQYF	TGTGCCAGCAGCTTGACTAGCGGACGCACAGATACGCAGTATTTT
TRBV27	.	TRBJ2-1	once	CASSSTSGHIEQFF	TGTGCCAGCAGTTCTACCTCTGGACACATCGAGCAGTTCTTC
TRBV29-1	.	TRBJ1-1	.	CSGNPGHSNTEAFF	TGCAGCGGCAATCCGGGACACTCGAACACTGAAGCTTTCTTT
TRBV18	TRBD1	TRBJ1-1	.	CASSRDRNTEAFF	TGTGCCAGCTCCCGGGACAGAAACACTGAAGCTTTCTTT